These 6 T cell receptor beta chains share one sample of origin, sequenced in a study of blood T cell repertoires in COVID-19. Generated by immunoSEQ multiplex PCR, the TCRdb table keeps only in-frame clones and is missing some. The sample contains some 140,000 clones, approximately 85% of which appear only once. The sample comprised peripheral blood. These receptors all stem from a man aged 55 to 69 with COVID-19, enrolled during active disease.

The chain employs TRBV4-2 and TRBJ2-1, with 10 bases fitting TRBD1. The CDR3 consists of 17 residues. V dropped 0 bases and J dropped 2; count of bases not matched to a gene: 4. Germline V lookup: CDR1 LGHNA, CDR2 YNFKEQ. CDR3 region: CASSQEGQGRPYNEQFF. DNA of the CDR3: TGTGCCAGCAGCCAAGAGGGACAGGGGCGTCCCTACAATGAGCAGTTCTTC.

The J gene is TRBJ1-4, the V gene TRBV2; possibly TRBD1 for D (6 bases). Trimming took off 6 bases at V and 7 bases at J, with 18 bases between the two ends. Germline assignment: CDR1 SNHLY and CDR2 FYNNEI. The CDR3 consists of 15 residues. The CDR3 is CASRLGGASREKLFF. DNA for the CDR3: TGTGCCAGCAGGCTGGGGGGGGCATCCCGTGAAAAACTGTTTTTT.

The genes are TRBV19 and TRBJ2-3; no clear D. Between the trimmed V and J ends, which lost 5 bases and 3 bases, there was a span of 6 bases. The germline CDR1 and CDR2 sequences are LNHDA and SQIVND (reference sequence). The length of the CDR3 is 12 residues. The CDR3 coding sequence is TGTGCCAGTAGTCTTCGGACAGATACGCAGTATTTT. It specifies CASSLRTDTQYF.

The chain employs TRBV19 and TRBJ2-7; a weak D match, TRBD1 (5 bases). The V gene's germline CDR1 is LNHDA and CDR2 SQIVND (reference sequence). V lost 1 base and J lost 3, with 13 bases in between. The CDR3 is 15 residues long. The DNA for the CDR3 is TGTGCCAGTAGTATAGCGCAGGGCAGGGTCTACGAGCAGTACTTC. It is translated as CASSIAQGRVYEQYF.

This clone showed up just a few times. This chain connects TRBV3-1 (or the pseudogene TRBV3-2) to TRBJ2-7; 10 bases line up with TRBD2. This CDR3 is built from 16 residues. Per germline, CDR1 LGHDT and CDR2 YNNKEL (reference sequence). J lost 5 bases, V lost 4 bases, and 11 bases had no gene match. Written as DNA, the CDR3 is TGTGCCAGCAGCCCCCGGGGCCAGCGGGGGGGCAACGAGCAGTACTTC. It specifies CASSPRGQRGGNEQYF.

The rearrangement links TRBV7-2 to TRBJ2-7; no clear D. The CDR3 is made up of 15 amino acids. V shed 2 bases and J shed 4 bases, with 15 bases lying between them. Germline lookup yields CDR1 SGHTA and CDR2 FQGNSA. CDR3: CASSLRDQVGYEQYF. The CDR3 region has the DNA TGTGCCAGCAGCTTACGCGACCAGGTGGGTTACGAGCAGTACTTC.